This record looks at one TCR beta chain sequence and its context. Its specific antigen is unknown. No base quality values were provided; no much bigger clone lies one nucleotide off. The sample originates from a study of PD-1 blockade in classical Hodgkin lymphoma (dated by TCRdb to about 2020). Broadly, across the study: Nivolumab dosing was 3 mg/kg intravenously every 2 weeks, continuing until either disease progression or unacceptable toxicity. The study used TCR beta sequencing and CyTOF to define a peripheral blood immune signature of response to PD-1 blockade in classical Hodgkin lymphoma.

The CDR3 runs 13 amino acids, cysteine and phenylalanine included. Only the CDR3 region is kept as DNA, spanning 39 bases read in frame from base 1. Germline trimming amounts to 6 bases on V and 6 bases on J, with 5 as the count of junction bases outside the gene matches. Taken from the germline V gene, the CDR1 and CDR2 loops are MDHEN and SYDVKM. This sample's time point label indicates: cycle 2 day 1 (C2D1) of nivolumab. Every trial patient had relapsed following autologous stem cell transplantation, and prior brentuximab vedotin exposure was what differed among cohorts A, B and C. The trial cohort was composed of about 58 patients with relapsed/refractory classical Hodgkin lymphoma, for whom complete response, partial response or progressive disease was recorded as best overall response. Trial patients were treated with single-agent nivolumab in the multi-cohort phase II CheckMate 205 trial. An independent review committee assessed best overall response using the 2007 International Working Group response criteria. Trial PBMCs were collected just before the start of nivolumab (C1D1) and during therapy at cycle 2 day 1 and cycle 4 day 1. Peripheral blood was collected in 8 mL Vacutainer Cell Preparation Tubes, from which PBMCs were isolated by centrifugation and then cryopreserved.

What the research found in general, with its limitations: Patients starting nivolumab less than 1 year after ASCT had lower diversity and were excluded from later analyses to avoid confounding by immune reconstitution. Newly diagnosed patients were reported to have lower baseline TCR diversity than healthy donors, and relapsed/refractory patients were reported to have lower baseline TCR diversity still. The study was limited to a single clinical trial cohort, and causes of repertoire differences, possibly disease activity or prior therapy, remained undefined. A significant rise by C4D1 was seen in CD4+ but not CD8+ TCR diversity (p=0.0027 vs p=0.16), with the rise being most apparent in complete responders (p=0.02). Trial patients with a complete response had baseline diversity similar to that of newly diagnosed patients, while partial responders and progressors had significantly lower diversity.

The Qiagen DNeasy kit was used to extract genomic DNA both from unsorted PBMCs and from the negatively selected CD4+ and CD8+ fractions. Amplification of TCR beta CDR3 regions was done by immunoSEQ multiplex PCR with primers that anneal to V and J segments. A synthetic immune receptor repertoire was used to minimize amplification bias, and remaining bias was computationally removed after sequencing. In the source study's methods: Repertoire diversity was quantified as the Shannon entropy index using custom Python scripts. Unsorted, CD4+ and CD8+ repertoires were analyzed separately, except in combined analyses where CD4+ and CD8+ sequences were merged in silico. A clone was considered expanded if an increase in frequency of at least 2-fold after treatment relative to C1D1 was found, and a pseudocount of 0.5 was applied to clones undetected at baseline. Singleton clones were defined as clones with 0 or 1 copy at C1D1, and non-singleton clones were defined as clones with 2 or more copies. By matching protein sequences in sorted samples from the same patient, clones expanded in unsorted samples were annotated as CD4+, CD8+ or unknown. Wilcoxon tests on paired samples were used to test changes in diversity from C1D1 to C4D1. This immuneACCESS table, as held by TCRdb, lists in-frame sequences with V and J called but not all clones. Of the missing ones, under half trace to an unresolved V gene in checked studies; the others have no known cause. V and J calls and clone size are given by that table; D and trimming were obtained from the DNA. This sample is represented by more than 140,000 clones; approximately 81% of them were singletons. The ten largest clones represent 9.2% of the sample.

Recombination connected TRBV28 to TRBJ2-7; the central 10 bases match TRBD1. The clonotype comes from a human donor with classical Hodgkin lymphoma. The input for sequencing was peripheral blood mononuclear cells (PBMCs), taken before the second cycle of nivolumab. The CDR3 region has the sequence CASRGQGIREQYF. The nucleotides read TGTGCCAGCAGGGGACAGGGGATTCGCGAGCAGTACTTC.